The 5 T cell receptor beta chains below were found in one sample sequenced in a study of cytomegalovirus exposure and HLA in healthy donors. The PCR used 60 Vbeta and 13 Jbeta primers. Clones were sequenced by immunoSEQ multiplex PCR, and TCRdb holds only the in-frame ones, with some missing. Here the sample spans about 190,000 clones, 80% to 85% being singletons. Sequencing was done on a sample of PBMCs. All receptors come from a woman between 40 and 55 years old in good health and CMV-seronegative.

This clone was observed a single time. The CDR3 bases are TGTGCCAGCAGCTTAGACCCGGGACTAGCTAGAGTAGCGCAGTATTTT. Amino acid sequence: CASSLDPGLARVAQYF. The chain is built from TRBV11-2 and TRBJ2-3, with 9 bases matching TRBD2. In germline, CDR1 is SGHAT, CDR2 FQNNGV. This CDR3 has 16 residues. Trimming removed 0 bases from V and 10 bases from J; junction bases left unmatched: 11.

The V gene is TRBV19, the J gene TRBJ1-4, with a possible D match to TRBD1 (5 bases). The V gene's germline CDR1 is LNHDA and CDR2 SQIVND (reference sequence). V was trimmed by 8 bases and J by 4 bases, leaving 17 bases between them. This CDR3 contains 15 residues. CDR3 nucleotide sequence: TGTGCCAGTGGCCCCTGGTCCAGGGTTAATGAAAAACTGTTTTTT. This codes for CASGPWSRVNEKLFF.

This chain joins TRBV6-6 and TRBJ1-5, with 10 bases matching TRBD1. CDR3 size: 16 residues. The V and J ends lost 7 bases and 0 bases, in that order; junction bases with no gene match: 6. Germline assignment: CDR1 MNHNY and CDR2 SVGAGI (reference sequence). DNA of the CDR3: TGTGCCAGCACCCTCCGGACAGGGGGTAGCAATCAGCCCCAGCATTTT. This translates into CASTLRTGGSNQPQHF.

This clone showed up just once. The rearrangement joins TRBV11-3 to TRBJ1-2, with a possible D match to TRBD1 (5 bases). This CDR3 has 15 amino acids. Per germline, CDR1 SGHNT and CDR2 YENEEA. The V gene lost 0 bases and the J gene lost 0 bases, with 8 bases spanning the gap. The CDR3 spells CASSLEGGANYGYTF. CDR3 DNA: TGTGCCAGCAGCTTAGAGGGGGGAGCTAACTATGGCTACACCTTC.

This sequence joins TRBV30 and TRBJ2-7; 7 nucleotides line up with TRBD2. Germline CDR1 and CDR2: GTSNPN and SVGIG (reference sequence). Germline trimming cut 4 bases from V and 5 bases from J; bases unmatched to any gene: 14. The CDR3 contains 15 residues. CDR3 in amino acids: CAWTSSGGLTNEQYF. CDR3 DNA: TGTGCCTGGACCTCATCCGGGGGACTAACCAACGAGCAGTACTTC.